One T cell receptor beta chain is described in this entry. This record belongs to a study of blood T cell repertoires in COVID-19. On the study more broadly: Italy, Spain and the United States were the sources of the convalescent and acute COVID-19 samples. Sources were T cells, B-cell-depleted T cells, or PBMCs; the material itself was cDNA or gDNA.

Trimming took 1 base from V and 3 from J; bases not matched to a gene: 2. Per germline, CDR1 MGHRA and CDR2 YSYEKL. CDR3 length: 15 residues. Authors' analysis steps: By means of reference gene primer amplification, nucleated cell counts were estimated. Only in-frame clones appear in the TCRdb table, and some are missing; sequencing was by immunoSEQ multiplex PCR. V, J and clone size are those of that table, while D and trimming were read from the DNA. The sample consists of around 380,000 clones, about 80% of them appearing once. The TCR was taken from a human donor with acute or convalescent COVID-19. The donor label of this sample is uncertain. The sequenced material came from peripheral blood. The chain combines TRBV4-1 with TRBJ2-1, with TRBD2 identical over 8 bases. CDR3 nucleotide sequence: TGCGCCAGCAGCCAAGTACTAGCGGACTACAATGAGCAGTTCTTC. Protein: CASSQVLADYNEQFF.